The 27 T cell receptor beta chains below all came from one sample that was sequenced in a study of human T cells and chemical hapten exposure. TCRdb analysed the RACE reads with MiXCR anew, one entry per CDR3 protein. This table has about 82,000 distinct CDR3 sequences, about an eighth appearing once. Documented time point: patch test 3, about 24 weeks after DPC sensitization. The sample's treatment: therapeutic diphenylcyclopropenone sensitization with weekly scalp DPC. The starting material was whole blood, obtained in connection with sensitization to the hapten diphenylcyclopropenone (DPC). Every receptor here comes from a woman aged 45-65 years with alopecia areata. Some clones in this sample may be carry-over from other donors' samples.

This clonotype has only a few counts. As DNA, the CDR3 is TGTGCCAGCAGTTTGGGGTTTCCAGGGGGGACAGATACGCAGTATTTT. Its protein product is CASSLGFPGGTDTQYF. The chain recombines TRBV27 with TRBJ2-3, with D possibly matching TRBD1 (7 bases). The V and J ends lost 3 bases and 3 bases respectively, with 16 bases between them. There are 16 residues in the CDR3. Germline V gene data show CDR1 as MNHEY and CDR2 as SMNVEV (reference sequence).

This clonotype was seen more than once but under ten times. This chain connects TRBV3-1 to TRBJ2-4, with TRBD2 matching over 12 bases. The CDR3 loop spans 15 amino acids. Germline-derived CDR1 and CDR2 are LGHDT and YNNKEL (reference sequence). Germline trimming cut 4 bases from V and 7 bases from J; bases unmatched to any gene: 5. CDR3 bases: TGTGCCAGCAGCCGACTAGCGGGAGAGGGGAACATTCAGTACTTC. As protein: CASSRLAGEGNIQYF.

This chain links TRBV20-1 with TRBJ1-1; 7 positions match TRBD1. From germline, CDR1 is DFQATT and CDR2 SNEGSKA (reference sequence). The V gene end was trimmed by 5 bases and the J gene end by 2 bases; junction bases not matched to a gene: 8. The CDR3 runs to 14 residues. CDR3 region: CSARSGGYNTEAFF. The CDR3 nucleotides read TGCAGTGCTCGATCAGGGGGGTATAACACTGAAGCTTTCTTT.

The chain is built from TRBV19 and TRBJ1-1, with 9 bases that match TRBD1. In germline, CDR1 is LNHDA, CDR2 SQIVND (reference sequence). The ends lost 8 bases at V and 10 bases at J; junction bases unmatched: 11. This CDR3 comprises 13 residues. The DNA for the CDR3 is TGTGCCAGTCGCGAGACAGGGGGTTCTGGAGCTTTCTTT. Translation gives CASRETGGSGAFF.

This clonotype was counted many times. V and J are TRBV27 and TRBJ2-2; D gene ambiguous. V was pared by 5 bases and J by 0 bases, with 13 bases between. The CDR3 is 16 amino acids. CDR1 and CDR2 from the germline V gene are MNHEY and SMNVEV (reference sequence). DNA of the CDR3: TGTGCCAGCAGTCCAATGGACGGCACGAACACCGGGGAGCTGTTTTTT. Protein sequence: CASSPMDGTNTGELFF.

The chain uses TRBV7-9 and TRBJ2-1; TRBD2 agrees at 12 bases. V dropped 5 bases and J dropped 1; count of bases not matched to a gene: 15. The CDR3 runs 20 residues. Germline V CDR1 and CDR2: SEHNR, FQNEAQ (reference sequence). DNA of the CDR3: TGTGCCAGCAGCCCGACGGGCTGGACTAGCGGGATCCGGTCCTACAATGAGCAGTTCTTC. This translates into CASSPTGWTSGIRSYNEQFF.

This clonotype occurred many times. The rearrangement joins TRBV5-1 to TRBJ2-3, with a tentative D call TRBD1 (5 bases). This CDR3 has 15 residues. V gave up 0 bases and J gave up 1 base, with 9 bases separating them. Looked up from germline, CDR1 is SGHRS and CDR2 is YFSETQ. CDR3 region: CASSLAGFGTDTQYF. The CDR3 DNA reads as TGCGCCAGCAGCTTGGCAGGGTTCGGCACAGATACGCAGTATTTT.

In this sample, this clonotype turned up a few times. As DNA, the CDR3 is TGCAGTGCAGTGCAGGTCGCTCTTCTGAATGAGCAGTTCTTC. Its translation: CSAVQVALLNEQFF. The genes are TRBV20-1 and TRBJ2-1; D not resolved. Per the germline V gene, CDR1 is DFQATT and CDR2 is SNEGSKA (reference sequence). The CDR3 covers 14 residues. V gave up 6 bases and J gave up 7 bases, with 19 bases separating them.

Concerning this clonotype: This may come from a read error, since a much larger clone is one base off. The rearrangement links TRBV20-1 to TRBJ1-2, with 10 positions matching TRBD1. In germline, CDR1 is DFQATT, CDR2 SNEGSKA (reference sequence). J lost 9 bases, V lost 6 bases, and 10 bases had no gene match. The CDR3 spans 13 residues. CDR3 nucleotides: TGCAGTGCCCCGGGACAGGGGACTTATAGCTACACCTTC. Its protein product is CSAPGQGTYSYTF.

This clonotype was detected ten times or more. This chain connects TRBV11-2 to TRBJ1-2; D is unresolved. Germline CDR1 and CDR2: SGHAT and FQNNGV. Trimming removed 5 bases from V and 4 bases from J, with 14 bases in between. The CDR3 is 14 residues long. For the CDR3, the DNA is TGTGCCAGCAGCCTCCAGGATTCCTCCTATGGCTACACCTTC. Translation: CASSLQDSSYGYTF.

The CDR3 nucleotides read TGTGCCAGCTCACCGGGCACCAATCAGCCCCAGCATTTT. This translates into CASSPGTNQPQHF. V usage is TRBV18 and J usage is TRBJ1-5; no reliable D call. In germline, CDR1 is KGHSH, CDR2 LQKENI. V lost 3 bases and J lost 3, with 6 bases in between. The CDR3 has 13 amino acids.

The J gene is TRBJ1-1, the V gene TRBV20-1; 7 bases match TRBD1. The CDR3 length is 14 residues. V dropped 3 bases and J dropped 7; count of bases not matched to a gene: 11. Germline assignment: CDR1 DFQATT and CDR2 SNEGSKA (reference sequence). The CDR3 DNA sequence: TGCAGTGCTAGTCCGACAGGGCTTAGGGGTGAAGCTTTCTTT. Protein: CSASPTGLRGEAFF.

The J gene is TRBJ2-3, the V gene TRBV7-2; no clear D. The CDR3 loop spans 12 amino acids. The V gene lost 0 bases and the J gene lost 5 bases, with 3 bases spanning the gap. CDR1 and CDR2 (germline): SGHTA, FQGNSA. The CDR3 protein is CASSLAVDTQYF. CDR3 in DNA: TGTGCCAGCAGCTTAGCTGTAGATACGCAGTATTTT.

The rearrangement links TRBV20-1 to TRBJ2-1; TRBD1 matches 9 bases. Germline CDR1 reads DFQATT; CDR2 reads SNEGSKA (reference sequence). After removal of 2 bases from V and 7 bases from J, the junction contained 9 bases not matched to a gene. This CDR3 region has 15 residues. The CDR3: CSARHHRGRDNEQFF. In DNA, the CDR3 is TGCAGTGCTAGACACCACAGGGGGCGGGATAATGAGCAGTTCTTC.

This clonotype was observed a handful of times. The J gene is TRBJ1-2, the V gene TRBV6-1; a possible D gene is TRBD1 (6 bases). The ends were cut back, 5 bases at V and 2 bases at J, with 9 bases in the middle. Germline V gene sequence: CDR1 MNHNS, CDR2 SASEGT. The CDR3 spans 13 residues. In DNA, the CDR3 is TGTGCCAGCAGTCGACAGGAGAACTATGGCTACACCTTC. As protein: CASSRQENYGYTF.

V and J are TRBV18 and TRBJ1-1, with D possibly being TRBD1 (6 bases). Trimming pared 2 bases from V and 3 bases from J, leaving 13 bases between. Germline CDR1 is KGHSH and CDR2 is LQKENI. The CDR3 sequence is 15 residues long. As DNA, the CDR3 is TGTGCCAGCTCACCAATGAGGCAGGGGCACACTGAAGCTTTCTTT. Encoded protein: CASSPMRQGHTEAFF.

The V and J genes are TRBV2 and TRBJ1-5; maybe TRBD1 (5 bases). Germline V gene sequence: CDR1 SNHLY, CDR2 FYNNEI. Trimming shortened V by 5 bases and J by 6 bases, and 14 bases separated the two germline ends. This CDR3 has 14 residues. The CDR3 DNA sequence: TGTGCCAGCAGTTTCCAGGGATGGGGTCAGCCCCAGCATTTT. Residues: CASSFQGWGQPQHF.

This clonotype occurred many times. This chain uses TRBV3-1 with TRBJ2-2; D is perhaps TRBD1 (5 bases). Germline values: CDR1 LGHDT, CDR2 YNNKEL (reference sequence). V lost 3 bases and J 8 bases, leaving 10 bases between the germline ends. The CDR3 sequence is 13 residues long. DNA of the CDR3: TGTGCCAGCAGCCAGGGGCCCGCAGGGGAGCTGTTTTTT. As protein: CASSQGPAGELFF.

In DNA form, the CDR3 reads TGTGCCAGCAGTTTAGGACAGGGGGAAAATCAGCCCCAGCATTTT. Amino acids: CASSLGQGENQPQHF. The V and J genes are TRBV27 and TRBJ1-5; 10 bases are a match to TRBD1. The CDR3 runs 15 residues. Germline trimming cut 2 bases from V and 4 bases from J; bases unmatched to any gene: 2. Germline lookup yields CDR1 MNHEY and CDR2 SMNVEV (reference sequence).

This clonotype was seen a handful of times. V usage is TRBV9 and J usage is TRBJ2-2; 7 bases agree with TRBD2. Trimming took 3 bases from V and 7 from J; bases not matched to a gene: 6. The CDR3 has 14 amino acids. Per germline, CDR1 SGDLS and CDR2 YYNGEE. The CDR3 spells CASSAGLDGGELFF. CDR3 bases: TGTGCCAGCAGCGCCGGACTAGACGGCGGGGAGCTGTTTTTT.

This clonotype was counted at least ten times. The rearrangement links TRBV7-9 to TRBJ2-5, with D unresolved. Germline CDR1 is SEHNR and CDR2 is FQNEAQ (reference sequence). This CDR3 has 13 residues. V lost 8 bases and J lost 5, with 15 bases in between. DNA of the CDR3: TGTGCCAGCCCATCGCAGGATTCCGAGACCCAGTACTTC. Translation: CASPSQDSETQYF. Full variable domain (missing parts from reference TRBV7-9 and TRBJ2-5): DTGVSQNPRHKITKRGQNVTFRCDPISEHNRLYWYRQTLGQGPEFLTYFQNEAQLEKSRLLSDRFSAERPKGSFSTLEIQRTEQGDSAMYLCASPSQDSETQYFGPGTRLLVL.

In the case of this clonotype: This sequence may be a read error, since a much larger clone differs from it by one base. The chain combines TRBV24-1 with TRBJ2-2, with TRBD1 identical over 11 bases. CDR3 size: 17 residues. The junction had 10 bases not matched to a gene; V was cut back by 4 bases and J by 7 bases. Looked up from germline, CDR1 is KGHDR and CDR2 is SFDVKD. The CDR3 sequence is CATSDPEGQGVVGELFF. DNA of the CDR3: TGTGCCACCAGTGACCCTGAGGGACAGGGGGTGGTCGGGGAGCTGTTTTTT.

This clonotype was recorded at least ten times. The chain has TRBV12-3 or TRBV12-4 and TRBJ1-1; no clear D gene. This CDR3 is 13 amino acids long. V shed 2 bases and J shed 5 bases, with 9 bases lying between them. CDR3 sequence (DNA): TGTGCCAGCAGTTTAATTGGGAGGACTGAAGCTTTCTTT. Protein: CASSLIGRTEAFF.

This clonotype was counted only a few times. The rearrangement joins TRBV28 to TRBJ1-2; TRBD1 matches at 8 bases. The V and J ends lost 5 bases and 4 bases, in that order; junction bases with no gene match: 9. The germline V gene has CDR1 MDHEN and CDR2 SYDVKM. The CDR3 loop spans 15 amino acids. Written as DNA, the CDR3 is TGTGCCAGCAGTAAACCTCAGGGGGCATCCTATGGCTACACCTTC. It encodes CASSKPQGASYGYTF.

This sequence joins TRBV10-3 and TRBJ2-7, with D tentatively TRBD2 (5 bases). The CDR3 extends over 13 amino acids. Between the trimmed V and J ends, which lost 4 bases and 3 bases, there was a span of 10 bases. In germline, CDR1 is ENHRY, CDR2 SYGVKD. The CDR3 DNA is TGTGCCATCAGTGGGAGGCCCCACTACGAGCAGTACTTC. Protein product: CAISGRPHYEQYF.

This clonotype was detected a few times. The chain is built from TRBV29-1 and TRBJ2-7, with D possibly TRBD2 on 5 matching bases. The germline V gene encodes CDR1 SQVTM and CDR2 ANQGSEA. Between the trimmed V and J ends, which lost 5 bases and 0 bases, there was a span of 20 bases. This CDR3 has 16 residues. The CDR3 spells CSVTTQSRGSSYEQYF. In DNA form, the CDR3 reads TGCAGCGTTACGACTCAAAGCCGGGGTAGCTCCTACGAGCAGTACTTC.

There are many counts of this clonotype. V usage is TRBV29-1 and J usage is TRBJ2-1; D possibly corresponds to TRBD1 (5 bases). Germline lookup yields CDR1 SQVTM and CDR2 ANQGSEA. The CDR3 is 13 amino acids. The germline V and J ends were trimmed by 3 bases and 6 bases, with 12 bases remaining between them. Written as DNA, the CDR3 is TGCAGCGTTGAGGAGCAGGGCACCAATGAGCAGTTCTTC. Amino acids: CSVEEQGTNEQFF.